This TCR beta chain was documented in a study of cytomegalovirus exposure and HLA in healthy donors. Points on this clone: Its specificity is not known.

Study-wide points: The authors considered a cluster of highly shared sequence variants likely to be a sequencing artifact. Analyses of presence/absence relied on an assumption of roughly uniform sequencing depth across donors. The study reported that TCR beta sequences accurately predicted HLA-A and HLA-B alleles in most subjects.

The PCR used 60 Vbeta and 13 Jbeta primers. The authors' processing: Some 80 million unique TCR beta chains, 9 million to 12 million shared, were counted in a later analysis. Sequenced by immunoSEQ multiplex PCR; TCRdb stores in-frame clones only, minus some. The V and J calls and clone size come from that table; D and trimming were worked out from the DNA. The sample contains around 200,000 clones, 70% to 90% of which appear only once. Sequencing used PBMCs. This clonotype was sampled from a woman between 45 and 65 years old in good health and CMV-seronegative.

The CDR3 DNA sequence: TGCAGTGCTAAACAGGGCGAGCAGTTCTTC. The encoded protein is CSAKQGEQFF. The chain uses TRBV20-1 and TRBJ2-1; D possibly corresponds to TRBD1 (6 bases). Germline CDR1 reads DFQATT; CDR2 reads SNEGSKA (reference sequence). This CDR3 has 10 residues. Trimming cost V 4 bases and J 10 bases, with 8 bases left between them.